Below are 13 T cell receptor beta chains sequenced from a single sample in a study of CD8 T cells in ankylosing spondylitis. TCRdb re-called the 5' RACE reads with MiXCR, one entry per CDR3 protein. The data hold about 39,000 distinct CDR3 sequences, with less than 4% observed a single time. The sequenced sample consisted of blood, either unsorted or a sorted T cell fraction (not recorded which). The receptors originated from a male donor with ankylosing spondylitis or in good health (not recorded which).

This clonotype was observed many times. The rearrangement uses TRBV9 and TRBJ2-1, with TRBD1 identical over 8 bases. CDR3 length equals 14 residues. With 4 bases clipped from V and 7 bases from J, the junction kept 7 bases outside the gene matches. Germline-derived CDR1 and CDR2 are SGDLS and YYNGEE. The CDR3 sequence is CASSTWTGNNEQFF. DNA of the CDR3: TGTGCCAGCAGCACCTGGACAGGGAATAATGAGCAGTTCTTC.

This clonotype was seen at least ten times. The chain couples TRBV9 to TRBJ2-5; the match to TRBD1 covers 7 bases. The ends lost 3 bases at V and 2 bases at J; junction bases unmatched: 10. The CDR3 spans 16 residues. The germline V gene encodes CDR1 SGDLS and CDR2 YYNGEE. This CDR3 is CASSEQTGLQQETQYF. The CDR3 coding sequence is TGTGCCAGCAGCGAGCAGACAGGGCTCCAACAAGAGACCCAGTACTTC.

This clonotype was observed many times. The genes are TRBV9 and TRBJ2-5; D might be TRBD2 (5 bases). The germline gives CDR1 SGDLS, CDR2 YYNGEE. The germline V and J ends were trimmed by 0 bases and 5 bases, with 14 bases remaining between them. The CDR3 consists of 15 residues. The CDR3 bases are TGTGCCAGCAGCGTAGGCCCTAGCTTTTTGGAGACCCAGTACTTC. It codes for CASSVGPSFLETQYF.

This clonotype appeared many times. V and J are TRBV9 and TRBJ1-1; the D gene is possibly TRBD1 (5 bases). The CDR3 has 13 residues. Trimming took off 0 bases at V and 5 bases at J, with 8 bases between the two ends. Germline V gives CDR1 SGDLS, CDR2 YYNGEE. DNA for the CDR3: TGTGCCAGCAGCGTAGTAGGGGCGACTGAAGCTTTCTTT. Translation gives CASSVVGATEAFF.

This clonotype occurred many times. The chain has TRBV9 and TRBJ2-1, with a tentative D call TRBD2 (5 bases). CDR1 and CDR2 from the germline V gene are SGDLS and YYNGEE. Trimming shortened V by 0 bases and J by 7 bases, and 11 bases separated the two germline ends. The CDR3 has 14 residues. The CDR3 DNA reads as TGTGCCAGCAGCGTAGGGGCAGGAGGTAATGAGCAGTTCTTC. Protein: CASSVGAGGNEQFF.

This clonotype was recorded a few times. The CDR3: CASTKIAGGGLDTQYF. The CDR3 nucleotides read TGTGCCAGCACCAAAATCGCCGGCGGGGGGCTCGATACGCAGTATTTT. This chain uses TRBV9 with TRBJ2-3; 8 bases are shared with TRBD2. This CDR3 spans 16 amino acids. In germline, CDR1 is SGDLS, CDR2 YYNGEE. V lost 6 bases, J lost 6 bases, and 15 bases stayed unmatched.

This clonotype was picked up many times. The chain carries TRBV9 and TRBJ1-1; D is unclear. The V end lost 3 bases, the J end lost 5 bases, and 11 bases lay between the germline ends. The CDR3 runs 13 residues. Germline CDR1 reads SGDLS; CDR2 reads YYNGEE. CDR3 sequence: CASSEHAWTEAFF. The CDR3 nucleotides read TGTGCCAGCAGCGAACATGCCTGGACTGAAGCTTTCTTT.

This clonotype was observed at least ten times. The chain combines TRBV9 with TRBJ2-5, with D unresolved. The germline V gene has CDR1 SGDLS and CDR2 YYNGEE. This CDR3 is built from 15 residues. V was shortened by 0 bases and J by 1 base, with 10 bases between the two germline ends. CDR3: CASSVGAGIQETQYF. The CDR3 coding sequence is TGTGCCAGCAGCGTAGGGGCCGGTATCCAAGAGACCCAGTACTTC.

This clonotype was counted a few times. The chain links TRBV9 to TRBJ1-4; no clear D gene. Looked up from germline, CDR1 is SGDLS and CDR2 is YYNGEE. This CDR3 has 15 residues. V shed 0 bases and J shed 2 bases, with 8 bases lying between them. CDR3 nucleotide sequence: TGTGCCAGCAGCGTAGGGGGAATCACTAATGAAAAACTGTTTTTT. It encodes CASSVGGITNEKLFF.

This clonotype has a count of ten or more. The J gene is TRBJ2-5, the V gene TRBV9; 8 nucleotides align to TRBD2. The CDR3 consists of 14 residues. Germline CDR1 and CDR2: SGDLS and YYNGEE. Trimming at V came to 4 bases and at J to 4 bases, leaving 6 bases not matched to a gene. In nucleotides, the CDR3 is TGTGCCAGCAGCCCCCGGACTAGCCTAGAGACCCAGTACTTC. Protein sequence: CASSPRTSLETQYF.

This clonotype was detected many times. The chain joins TRBV9 to TRBJ2-2, with 11 bases matching TRBD2. Germline-derived CDR1 and CDR2 are SGDLS and YYNGEE. The CDR3 runs 17 residues. Trimming at V came to 1 base and at J to 2 bases, leaving 4 bases not matched to a gene. Written as DNA, the CDR3 is TGTGCCAGCAGCGTACGACTAGCGGGGTCTAACACCGGGGAGCTGTTTTTT. Translating gives CASSVRLAGSNTGELFF.

By share, this clonotype ranks as medium-sized. This chain connects TRBV9 to TRBJ1-5; 9 bases align to TRBD1. Looked up from germline, CDR1 is SGDLS and CDR2 is YYNGEE. V was clipped by 0 bases and J by 7 bases; unmatched bases: 2. There are 14 residues in the CDR3. Here the CDR3 DNA reads TGTGCCAGCAGCGTAGGACAGGGGGGACAGCCCCAGCATTTT. As protein: CASSVGQGGQPQHF.

This clonotype was recorded at least ten times. The chain employs TRBV9 and TRBJ1-6, with a possible D match to TRBD1 (5 bases). Deletions cut 1 base from V and 9 bases from J, with 11 bases between. This CDR3 comprises 14 residues. In germline, CDR1 is SGDLS, CDR2 YYNGEE. CDR3: CASSVSGGGSPLHF. The CDR3 bases are TGTGCCAGCAGCGTATCGGGGGGGGGTTCACCCCTCCACTTT.